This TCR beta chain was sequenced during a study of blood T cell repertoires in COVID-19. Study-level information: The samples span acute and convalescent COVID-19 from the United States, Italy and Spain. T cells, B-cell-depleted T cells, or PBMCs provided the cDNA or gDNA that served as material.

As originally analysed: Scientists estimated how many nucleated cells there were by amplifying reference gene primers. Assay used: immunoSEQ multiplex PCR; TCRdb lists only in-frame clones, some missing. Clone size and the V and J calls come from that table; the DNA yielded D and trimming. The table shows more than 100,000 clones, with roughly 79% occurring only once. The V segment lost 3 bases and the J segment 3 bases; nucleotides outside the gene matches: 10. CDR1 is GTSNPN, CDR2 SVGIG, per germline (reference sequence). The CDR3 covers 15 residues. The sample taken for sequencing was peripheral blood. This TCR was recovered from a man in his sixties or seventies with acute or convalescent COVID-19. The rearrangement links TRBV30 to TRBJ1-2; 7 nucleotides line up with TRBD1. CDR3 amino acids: CAWSPSWDSHYGYTF. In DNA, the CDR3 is TGTGCCTGGAGCCCGAGCTGGGACAGTCACTATGGCTACACCTTC.